This paragraph reports one TCR beta chain. This sample was taken from a study of cytomegalovirus exposure and HLA in healthy donors. V was pared by 1 base and J by 9 bases, with 10 bases between. Germline V lookup: CDR1 SGHVS, CDR2 FQNEAQ. The CDR3 has 13 residues. PCR primers comprised 60 Vbeta and 13 Jbeta primers. Some clones are missing from TCRdb's copy, which holds only in-frame ones; the method was immunoSEQ multiplex PCR. In the table there are around 120,000 clones, 70% to 80% of which are singletons. The sequence derives from a human donor in good health. Sequencing used PBMCs. The chain is built from TRBV7-8 and TRBJ2-1; D gene unclear. CDR3 residues: CASSLGIVGEQFF. CDR3 DNA: TGTGCCAGCAGCTTAGGCATAGTTGGTGAGCAGTTCTTC.